Presented here are 20 T cell receptor beta chains from one specimen sequenced in a study of beta chain features in type 1 diabetes. For these TCRs, the target antigens are not known. Expressed TCRB transcripts got sequenced, as all isolated RNA was reverse transcribed. Generated by immunoSEQ multiplex PCR, the TCRdb table keeps only in-frame clones and is missing some. The data contain more than 250,000 clones, about 24% of them singletons. The study, taken as a whole, reports: Across all four CD4+ subsets, people with type 1 diabetes showed modestly shorter TCRB CDR3s.

Sequenced: naive CD4+ T cells from blood. These receptors came from a woman in her thirties with type 1 diabetes.

This clone occurred a few times. This chain connects TRBV4-2 to TRBJ2-7; tentatively, D is TRBD1 (6 bases). Between the trimmed V and J ends, which lost 0 bases and 0 bases, there was a span of 9 bases. Germline CDR1 and CDR2: LGHNA and YNFKEQ. This CDR3 has 15 residues. CDR3 coding DNA: TGTGCCAGCAGCCAAGATCTGGACAGCTCCTACGAGCAGTACTTC. It yields the protein CASSQDLDSSYEQYF.

This clone was detected a few times. The genes are TRBV5-4 and TRBJ2-2; 8 bases are shared with TRBD2. The germline V gene encodes CDR1 SGHNT and CDR2 YYREEE (reference sequence). The V and J ends lost 3 bases and 5 bases, in that order; junction bases with no gene match: 9. This CDR3 has 16 residues. CDR3 region: CASSSGGTGRTGELFF. The CDR3, as DNA: TGTGCCAGCAGCTCGGGGGGGACTGGCCGAACCGGGGAGCTGTTTTTT.

The V and J genes are TRBV23-1 and TRBJ2-7, with 9 bases matching TRBD2. TRBV23-1 belongs to the ORF category, with a function that is uncertain. This CDR3 is 18 amino acids long. Unmatched junction bases numbered 12, after V lost 3 bases and J lost 0 bases. CDR3 sequence reads: CASSHHNGIAGASYEQYF. The CDR3 DNA is TGCGCCAGCAGTCACCACAACGGGATAGCGGGGGCCTCCTACGAGCAGTACTTC.

A few counts support this clone. This rearrangement joins TRBV18 to TRBJ2-7; 15 positions agree with TRBD2. The CDR3 spans 14 residues. Germline lookup yields CDR1 KGHSH and CDR2 LQKENI. V lost 6 bases and J lost 4; bases outside the gene matches: 1. CDR3 coding DNA: TGTGCCAGCTCGGGGACTAGCGGGAGGTACGAGCAGTACTTC. Protein product: CASSGTSGRYEQYF. Based on the CDR3 plus reference TRBV18 and TRBJ2-7, the full variable domain is NAGVMQNPRHLVRRRGQEARLRCSPMKGHSHVYWYRQLPEEGLKFMVYLQKENIIDESGMPKERFSAEFPKEGPSILRIQQVVRGDSAAYFCASSGTSGRYEQYFGPGTRLTVT.

The chain is built from TRBV11-1 and TRBJ2-5, with D hard to call. Germline loops: CDR1 SGHAT, CDR2 FQDESV (reference sequence). V gave up 1 base and J gave up 5 bases, with 14 bases separating them. The CDR3 is made up of 15 amino acids. The CDR3 loop is CASSLVRGRRETQYF. The DNA for the CDR3 is TGTGCCAGCAGCTTAGTTAGAGGCCGACGGGAGACCCAGTACTTC.

This clone was found a few times. The chain joins TRBV7-9 to TRBJ2-5; 12 nucleotides line up with TRBD2. The trim removed 5 bases at V and 9 bases at J, leaving 16 bases unmatched. Germline CDR1 reads SEHNR; CDR2 reads FQNEAQ (reference sequence). This CDR3 spans 17 amino acids. In DNA form, the CDR3 reads TGTGCCAGCAGCCGCATCCCCCAGACTAGCGGGAGCGTGGCCCAGTACTTC. Translated: CASSRIPQTSGSVAQYF.

This clone was counted only a few times. This chain connects TRBV29-1 to TRBJ2-2, with 8 bases lining up with TRBD1. V trimming: 6 bases; J trimming: 1 base; junction bases outside the gene matches: 7. Germline V CDR1 and CDR2: SQVTM, ANQGSEA. The CDR3 length is 15 residues. The DNA for the CDR3 is TGCAGCGTCCCTAGACAGGGGTGGAACACCGGGGAGCTGTTTTTT. It specifies CSVPRQGWNTGELFF.

The V and J genes are TRBV6-5 and TRBJ2-7, with 7 bases fitting TRBD1. V dropped 5 bases and J dropped 3; count of bases not matched to a gene: 4. The CDR3 totals 13 residues. Looked up from germline, CDR1 is MNHEY and CDR2 is SVGAGI. In DNA, the CDR3 is TGTGCCAGCAGTGACCGACAGGGCTACGAGCAGTACTTC. It yields the protein CASSDRQGYEQYF.

The chain recombines TRBV19 with TRBJ2-5, with 8 positions matching TRBD2. With 3 bases clipped from V and 0 bases from J, the junction kept 6 bases outside the gene matches. The CDR3 contains 16 residues. Per the germline V gene, CDR1 is LNHDA and CDR2 is SQIVND (reference sequence). DNA for the CDR3: TGTGCCAGTAGTATTGGGCTAGCGGGCTACCAAGAGACCCAGTACTTC. Translation gives CASSIGLAGYQETQYF.

This chain joins TRBV4-1 and TRBJ1-2; TRBD1 matches at 12 bases. The germline CDR1 and CDR2 sequences are MGHRA and YSYEKL. V gave up 3 bases and J gave up 7 bases; unmatched junction bases: 6. The CDR3 has 15 amino acids. CDR3 protein: CASSQEGQGAGGYTF. For the CDR3, the DNA is TGCGCCAGCAGCCAGGAGGGACAGGGGGCTGGTGGCTACACCTTC.

This clone was detected only a few times. V usage is TRBV2 and J usage is TRBJ2-1; 9 bases match TRBD2. The V gene end was trimmed by 0 bases and the J gene end by 9 bases; junction bases not matched to a gene: 9. Germline values: CDR1 SNHLY, CDR2 FYNNEI. The CDR3 loop spans 16 amino acids. The CDR3 DNA follows: TGTGCCAGCAGTGAAGCGCTTAGCGGGAGTGGTGGTGAGCAGTTCTTC. Translation gives CASSEALSGSGGEQFF.

The chain has TRBV5-4 and TRBJ2-1; 7 bases align to TRBD1. Trimming took 2 bases from V and 8 from J; bases not matched to a gene: 7. Germline assignment: CDR1 SGHNT and CDR2 YYREEE (reference sequence). The CDR3 covers 14 residues. This CDR3 reads CASSLTGAPHEQFF. As DNA, the CDR3 is TGTGCCAGCAGCTTAACAGGGGCCCCCCATGAGCAGTTCTTC.

The rearrangement links TRBV7-9 to TRBJ1-1; the match to TRBD1 covers 7 bases. There are 14 residues in the CDR3. Germline V gives CDR1 SEHNR, CDR2 FQNEAQ (reference sequence). With V trimmed by 4 bases and J by 1 base, 3 bases remained unmatched. This chain's CDR3 is CASSSRTGNTEAFF. CDR3 DNA: TGTGCCAGCAGCTCGCGGACAGGGAACACTGAAGCTTTCTTT.

This CDR3 is CASSDTPPETQYF. Here the CDR3 DNA reads TGTGCCAGCAGCGACACCCCCCCAGAGACCCAGTACTTC. The V gene is TRBV6-6, the J gene TRBJ2-5, with D uncertain. Germline CDR1 reads MNHNY; CDR2 reads SVGAGI (reference sequence). The CDR3 covers 13 residues. V lost 6 bases and J 4 bases, leaving 12 bases between the germline ends.

There are a few counts of this clone. J is TRBJ2-7 and V is TRBV9; D gene unclear. The CDR3 contains 14 residues. V lost 0 bases and J lost 3, with 10 bases in between. CDR1 is SGDLS and CDR2 is YYNGEE in the germline V gene. CDR3 nucleotides: TGTGCCAGCAGCGTAGACCCGGTATACTACGAGCAGTACTTC. This gives the protein CASSVDPVYYEQYF.

The genes are TRBV4-1 and TRBJ2-4; 9 positions agree with TRBD2. The CDR3 totals 18 residues. Germline V gene data show CDR1 as MGHRA and CDR2 as YSYEKL. V lost 0 bases, J lost 0 bases, and 6 bases stayed unmatched. CDR3 in DNA: TGCGCCAGCAGCCAAGATTCCCGACTAGCGGTAGCCAAAAACATTCAGTACTTC. Protein: CASSQDSRLAVAKNIQYF.

This clone was observed a handful of times. This chain links TRBV11-1 with TRBJ2-7; 9 nucleotides agree with TRBD2. This CDR3 has 13 residues. The V gene's germline CDR1 is SGHAT and CDR2 FQDESV (reference sequence). The V segment lost 5 bases and the J segment 7 bases; nucleotides outside the gene matches: 6. The CDR3 here is CASSLSGSGEQYF. CDR3 in DNA: TGTGCCAGCAGCCTTAGCGGGAGCGGAGAGCAGTACTTC.

J is TRBJ2-7 and V is TRBV29-1; no firm D call. Germline V gene data show CDR1 as SQVTM and CDR2 as ANQGSEA. Deletions cut 2 bases from V and 7 bases from J, with 9 bases between. The CDR3 runs to 11 residues. CDR3 region: CSVEHLTEQYF. The CDR3, as DNA: TGCAGCGTTGAACATCTGACAGAGCAGTACTTC.

V usage is TRBV7-9 and J usage is TRBJ2-7; maybe TRBD1 (6 bases). The CDR3 consists of 14 residues. CDR1 and CDR2 from the germline V gene are SEHNR and FQNEAQ (reference sequence). Trimming stripped 7 bases from V and 0 bases from J, with 13 bases between. The CDR3 sequence: CASIHRESSYEQYF. CDR3 bases: TGTGCCAGCATCCACAGGGAAAGCTCCTACGAGCAGTACTTC.

The V gene is TRBV29-1, the J gene TRBJ2-7, with 9 bases fitting TRBD1. CDR1 and CDR2 from the germline V gene are SQVTM and ANQGSEA. The ends lost 6 bases at V and 0 bases at J; junction bases unmatched: 9. The CDR3 runs 15 residues. In nucleotides, the CDR3 is TGCAGCGTCCGGAAAAAGACAGGGGGCTCCTACGAGCAGTACTTC. Translating it yields CSVRKKTGGSYEQYF.